This T cell receptor (beta chain) was sequenced in a study of blood T cell repertoires in COVID-19. Looking at the study overall: Samples taken during acute and convalescent COVID-19 were collected in the United States, Italy and Spain. From T cells, B-cell-depleted T cells, or PBMCs came the material, which was cDNA or gDNA.

As processed by the authors: Amplification with reference gene primers provided the estimates of nucleated cell counts. Sequenced by immunoSEQ multiplex PCR; TCRdb stores in-frame clones only, minus some. V, J and clone size reflect that table, while D and trimming were determined from the DNA. This repertoire shows over 85,000 clones, approximately 86% found once; its top ten account for around 5%. CDR1 is MNHEY and CDR2 is SVGAGI in the germline V gene. This CDR3 has 15 amino acids. The ends were cut back, 5 bases at V and 0 bases at J, with 13 bases in the middle. This receptor was obtained from a man aged 40-49 years with acute or convalescent COVID-19. The chain employs TRBV6-5 and TRBJ1-1; D gene ambiguous. The material sequenced was peripheral blood. CDR3 in DNA: TGTGCCAGCAGTCCCCCCGGGAGAATGAACACTGAAGCTTTCTTT. This translates into CASSPPGRMNTEAFF.